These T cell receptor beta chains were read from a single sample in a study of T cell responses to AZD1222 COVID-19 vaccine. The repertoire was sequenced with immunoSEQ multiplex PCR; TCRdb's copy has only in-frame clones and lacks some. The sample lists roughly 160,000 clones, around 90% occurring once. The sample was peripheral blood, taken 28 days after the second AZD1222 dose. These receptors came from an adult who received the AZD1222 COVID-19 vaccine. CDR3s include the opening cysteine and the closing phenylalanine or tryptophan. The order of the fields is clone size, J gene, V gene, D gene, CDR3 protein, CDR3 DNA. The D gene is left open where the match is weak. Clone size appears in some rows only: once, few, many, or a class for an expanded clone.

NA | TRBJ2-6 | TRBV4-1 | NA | CASSPYDISGANVLTF | TGCGCCAGCAGCCCCTACGACATCTCTGGGGCCAACGTCCTGACTTTC
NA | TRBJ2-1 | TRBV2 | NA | CASSTHMDNEQFF | TGTGCCAGCAGTACCCACATGGACAATGAGCAGTTCTTC
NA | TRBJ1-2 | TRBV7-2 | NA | CASSFSAYAVHNYGYTF | TGTGCCAGCAGCTTTTCGGCGTATGCGGTTCATAACTATGGCTACACCTTC
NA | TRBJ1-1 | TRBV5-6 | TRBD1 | CASSGQGIRTEAFF | TGTGCCAGCAGTGGACAGGGAATTCGTACTGAAGCTTTCTTT
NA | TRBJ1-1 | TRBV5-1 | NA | CASSLTITNTEAFF | TGCGCCAGCAGCCTAACAATAACGAACACTGAAGCTTTCTTT
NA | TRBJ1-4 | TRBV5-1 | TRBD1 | CASSVGQGREKLFF | TGCGCCAGCAGCGTGGGACAGGGGAGGGAAAAACTGTTTTTT
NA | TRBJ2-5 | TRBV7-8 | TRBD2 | CASSLSGGDQETQYF | TGTGCCAGCAGCCTTAGCGGGGGGGATCAAGAGACCCAGTACTTC
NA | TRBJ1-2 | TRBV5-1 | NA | CASRVNNYGYTF | TGCGCCAGCAGGGTGAACAACTATGGCTACACCTTC
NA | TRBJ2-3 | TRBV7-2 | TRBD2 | CASSPRGLGLATDTQYF | TGTGCCAGCAGCCCAAGGGGGTTGGGACTAGCTACAGATACGCAGTATTTT
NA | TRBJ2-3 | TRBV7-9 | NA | CASRRRSGGGSDTQYF | TGTGCCAGCAGACGCCGTTCGGGGGGCGGGTCAGATACGCAGTATTTT
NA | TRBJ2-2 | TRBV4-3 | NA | CASSQGPSFPGELFF | TGCGCCAGCAGCCAAGGTCCTAGTTTCCCCGGGGAGCTGTTTTTT
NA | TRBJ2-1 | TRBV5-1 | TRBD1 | CASNYPGQGYNEQFF | TGCGCCAGCAATTATCCGGGACAGGGCTACAATGAGCAGTTCTTC
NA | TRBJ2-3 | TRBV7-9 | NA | CASSTRQPQDTQYF | TGTGCCAGCAGCACCCGACAGCCGCAGGATACGCAGTATTTT
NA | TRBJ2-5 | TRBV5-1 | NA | CASSLSVRKETQYF | TGCGCCAGCAGCTTGAGTGTAAGAAAAGAGACCCAGTACTTC
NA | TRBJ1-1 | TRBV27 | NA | CASALLGGRKTEAFF | TGTGCCAGTGCCCTCTTAGGCGGCCGGAAAACTGAAGCTTTCTTT
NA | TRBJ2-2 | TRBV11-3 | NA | CASSAEGIGELFF | TGTGCCAGCAGCGCCGAAGGTATCGGGGAGCTGTTTTTT
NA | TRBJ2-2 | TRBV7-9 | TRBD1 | CASTYGDRNTGALFF | TGTGCCAGCACGTACGGGGACAGGAACACCGGGGCGCTGTTTTTT
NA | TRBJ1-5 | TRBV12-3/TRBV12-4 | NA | CASSRTGNQPQHF | TGTGCCAGCAGCAGAACAGGGAATCAGCCCCAGCATTTT
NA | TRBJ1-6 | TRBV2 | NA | CASSDLGRRREGWNSPLHF | TGTGCCAGCAGTGACCTTGGGCGCCGACGGGAGGGCTGGAATTCACCCCTCCACTTT
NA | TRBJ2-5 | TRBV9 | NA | CASSPHPGQETQYF | TGTGCCAGCAGCCCCCACCCAGGCCAAGAGACCCAGTACTTC
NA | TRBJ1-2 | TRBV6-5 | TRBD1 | CASSYFTGTGNGYTF | TGTGCCAGCAGTTACTTCACCGGGACAGGGAACGGCTACACCTTC
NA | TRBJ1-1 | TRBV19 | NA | CASSIDGKGNTEAFF | TGTGCCAGTAGTATAGATGGGAAGGGGAACACTGAAGCTTTCTTT
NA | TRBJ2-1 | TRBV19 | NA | CASSVWGAFNEQFF | TGTGCCAGTAGTGTCTGGGGGGCCTTCAATGAGCAGTTCTTC
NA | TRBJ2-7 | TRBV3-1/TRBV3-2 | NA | CASSPSAYEQYF | TGTGCCAGCAGCCCCTCAGCCTACGAGCAGTACTTC
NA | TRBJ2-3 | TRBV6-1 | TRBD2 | CASSERNSGGYTDTQYF | TGTGCCAGCAGTGAACGAAATAGCGGGGGGTACACAGATACGCAGTATTTT
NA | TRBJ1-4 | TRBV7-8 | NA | CASSLGRWVNEKLFF | TGTGCCAGCAGCTTAGGGCGCTGGGTTAATGAAAAACTGTTTTTT
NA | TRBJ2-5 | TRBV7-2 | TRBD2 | CASSLGRGGPTQYF | TGTGCCAGCAGCTTAGGGCGGGGGGGGCCGACCCAGTACTTC
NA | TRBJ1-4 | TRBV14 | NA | CASSQDTVDEKLFF | TGTGCCAGCAGCCAAGACACGGTGGATGAAAAACTGTTTTTT
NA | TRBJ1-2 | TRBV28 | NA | CASNLDPRGANYGYTF | TGTGCCAGCAACTTAGACCCCCGAGGGGCTAACTATGGCTACACCTTC
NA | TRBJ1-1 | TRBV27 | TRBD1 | CASSPLGTVNTEAFF | TGTGCCAGCAGTCCACTGGGGACAGTGAACACTGAAGCTTTCTTT
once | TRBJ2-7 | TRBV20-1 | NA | CSAASGYEQYF | TGCAGTGCCGCGAGCGGGTACGAGCAGTACTTC
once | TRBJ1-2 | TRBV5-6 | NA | CASSSPAGDGYTF | TGTGCCAGCAGCTCCCCGGCGGGGGATGGCTACACCTTC
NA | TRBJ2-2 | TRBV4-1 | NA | CASSQILRQTGELFF | TGCGCCAGCAGCCAAATACTTAGACAGACCGGGGAGCTGTTTTTT
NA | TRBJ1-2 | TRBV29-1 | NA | CSALEGLNYGYTF | TGCAGCGCCCTCGAGGGGCTAAACTATGGCTACACCTTC
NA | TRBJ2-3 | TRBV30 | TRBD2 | CAWGGLAGAVTDTQYF | TGTGCCTGGGGGGGACTAGCGGGGGCCGTCACAGATACGCAGTATTTT
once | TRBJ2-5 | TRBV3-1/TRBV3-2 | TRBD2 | CASSRRGLAGTQETQYF | TGTGCCAGCAGCCGAAGAGGACTAGCGGGGACCCAAGAGACCCAGTACTTC
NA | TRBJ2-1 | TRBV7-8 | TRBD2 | CASGRLASLNEQFF | TGTGCCAGCGGTAGACTAGCGAGTTTAAATGAGCAGTTCTTC
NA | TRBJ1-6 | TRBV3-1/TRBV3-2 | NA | CASSQGQYNSPLHF | TGTGCCAGCAGCCAAGGACAGTATAATTCACCCCTCCACTTT
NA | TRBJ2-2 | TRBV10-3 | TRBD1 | CAISQYSGQGAAGELFF | TGTGCCATCAGTCAATACTCGGGACAGGGGGCGGCCGGGGAGCTGTTTTTT
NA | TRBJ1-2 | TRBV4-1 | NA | CASSQDPPGSYGYTF | TGCGCCAGCAGCCAAGATCCTCCAGGCTCCTATGGCTACACCTTC
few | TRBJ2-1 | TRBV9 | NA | CASSVYPDSQQFF | TGTGCCAGCAGCGTATACCCCGACAGCCAGCAGTTCTTC
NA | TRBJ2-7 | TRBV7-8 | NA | CASSLVGGQEYF | TGTGCCAGCAGCTTAGTAGGGGGGCAAGAGTACTTC
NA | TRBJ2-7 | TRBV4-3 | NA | CASSQAAGFTGQSYYEQYF | TGCGCCAGCAGCCAAGCGGCGGGGTTTACAGGACAATCATACTACGAGCAGTACTTC
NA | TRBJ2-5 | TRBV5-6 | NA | CASSLAAGGDPRRPTQYF | TGTGCCAGCAGCTTGGCGGCAGGGGGGGACCCAAGAAGGCCGACCCAGTACTTC
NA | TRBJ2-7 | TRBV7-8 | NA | CASSLARSGEQYF | TGTGCCAGCAGCTTAGCAAGGTCTGGCGAGCAGTACTTC
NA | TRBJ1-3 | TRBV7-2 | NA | CASSLSGASGGNTIYF | TGTGCCAGCAGCTTGTCAGGAGCCTCGGGGGGAAACACCATATATTTT
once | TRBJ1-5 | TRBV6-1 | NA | CASSEAGGSNQPQHF | TGTGCCAGCAGTGAAGCCGGCGGGAGCAATCAGCCCCAGCATTTT
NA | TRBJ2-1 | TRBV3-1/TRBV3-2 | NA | CASSRELLLTTYNEQFF | TGTGCCAGCAGCCGGGAGCTACTTCTGACGACCTACAATGAGCAGTTCTTC
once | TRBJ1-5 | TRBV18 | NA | CASSPQDSRNQPQHF | TGTGCCAGCTCACCGCAGGACAGCCGCAATCAGCCCCAGCATTTT
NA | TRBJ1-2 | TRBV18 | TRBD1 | CASSPLKGGADGYTF | TGTGCCAGCTCACCATTAAAAGGGGGCGCTGATGGCTACACCTTC
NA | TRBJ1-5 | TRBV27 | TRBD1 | CASRSNRQGARNQPQHF | TGTGCCAGCAGATCAAACCGACAGGGGGCACGCAATCAGCCCCAGCATTTT